The present TCR beta chain was sequenced within a study of OX40 agonist ivuxolimab in advanced cancers. Across the study: It was permissible to have had prior anti-PD-1, anti-PD-L1 or anti-CTLA-4 therapy, and less than 45% had some. Three partial responders included one hepatocellular carcinoma patient and two cutaneous melanoma patients.

Here immunoSEQ multiplex PCR was the method, and the copy in TCRdb shows in-frame clones only, minus some. The sample has about 100,000 clones, about nine tenths seen once; the top ten hold around 0.15%. This CDR3 comprises 15 residues. Trimming shortened V by 4 bases and J by 0 bases, and 10 bases separated the two germline ends. Germline-derived CDR1 and CDR2 are SGHAT and FQNNGV. The sequence was obtained from an adult with an advanced solid tumor such as melanoma, head and neck, liver or kidney cancer. This sequence joins TRBV11-2 and TRBJ2-1, with a possible D match to TRBD2 (5 bases). Sequencing used CD4+ or CD8+ T cells sorted from blood, obtained in a trial of the OX40 agonist ivuxolimab. The DNA of the CDR3 is TGTGCCAGCAGCTATGAGCGGAGCTCCTACAATGAGCAGTTCTTC. It yields the protein CASSYERSSYNEQFF.